Listed below are T cell receptor beta chains from one sample, sequenced in a study of shared clonotypes between healthy human individuals. Repertoires were generated with immunoSEQ multiplex PCR, while TCRdb's copy carries only in-frame clones and drops some. The table shows about 2 million clones, with roughly 94% occurring only once. What was sequenced was naive CD8+ T cells sorted from blood. These receptor sequences come from a man younger than 30 in good health. The CDR3 runs from the conserved cysteine through the conserved F or W. Each record gives: clone size, CDR3 length, V gene, J gene, D gene, CDR3 DNA, CDR3 protein. The D gene is left open where the match is weak. For some rows the clone size is stated as once, few or many, or as a class when expanded; others skip it.

NA	15	TRBV13	TRBJ2-7	NA	TGTGCCAGCAGCTTCCGTGGCGGCCGGGGAGGCGAGCAGTACTTC	CASSFRGGRGGEQYF
once	13	TRBV13	TRBJ2-5	NA	TGTGCCAGCAGCTTCCCAGCGGAAGAGACCCAGTACTTC	CASSFPAEETQYF
NA	14	TRBV10-3	TRBJ2-5	TRBD1	TGTGCCATCAGTGACGGACAGGGGTGGGAGACCCAGTACTTC	CAISDGQGWETQYF
once	11	TRBV20-1	TRBJ2-1	TRBD2	TGCAGTGCGTGGACTAGCTCTGAGCAGTTCTTC	CSAWTSSEQFF
NA	14	TRBV9	TRBJ1-1	NA	TGTGCCAGCAGCTCAGCCGGGGGTTACACTGAAGCTTTCTTT	CASSSAGGYTEAFF
NA	15	TRBV13	TRBJ2-7	TRBD2	TGTGCCAGCAGCTCCCTGGCTAGCGGGGACTACGAGCAGTACTTC	CASSSLASGDYEQYF
NA	18	TRBV10-2	TRBJ2-5	TRBD2	TGCGCCAGCAGTCTCCTGGGAGGACTAGCGGGGGGAAAGGAGACCCAGTACTTC	CASSLLGGLAGGKETQYF
NA	14	TRBV5-7	TRBJ2-1	TRBD1	TGTGCCAGCAGCGTCGACAGGGGGCATGATGAGCAGTTCTTC	CASSVDRGHDEQFF
NA	16	TRBV5-1	TRBJ1-4	NA	TGCGCCAGCAGCCGGCTCGCAGGTGCAACTAATGAAAAACTGTTTTTT	CASSRLAGATNEKLFF
NA	14	TRBV2	TRBJ2-5	TRBD2	TGTGCCAGCAGTGAACGCGGACTAGCGGAGACCCAGTACTTC	CASSERGLAETQYF
NA	17	TRBV7-9	TRBJ1-1	TRBD1	TGTGCCAGCAGCTCGCCAGGGGGCACCCCTATGAACACTGAAGCTTTCTTT	CASSSPGGTPMNTEAFF
NA	13	TRBV5-4	TRBJ1-3	NA	TGTGCCAGCAGCGCAACTAGTATGAACACCATATATTTT	CASSATSMNTIYF
NA	13	TRBV6-1	TRBJ1-6	NA	TGTGCCAGCAGTGAAAAAGGGTCCCCTGCCCTCCACTTT	CASSEKGSPALHF
NA	15	TRBV5-6	TRBJ2-1	NA	TGTGCCAGCAGTGACCCGGACAGTTCCTACAATGAGCAGTTCTTC	CASSDPDSSYNEQFF
NA	15	TRBV19	TRBJ2-2	NA	TGTGCCAGTAGTGTGACAATTATGAACACCGGGGAGCTGTTTTTT	CASSVTIMNTGELFF
NA	15	TRBV19	TRBJ2-2	NA	TGTGCCAGTAGTATCCTACTAACTAACACCGGGGAGCTGTTTTTT	CASSILLTNTGELFF
NA	15	TRBV6-5	TRBJ2-2	TRBD2	TGTGCCAGCAGTTACGAGAAGGGAGGGGCCGGGGAGCTGTTTTTT	CASSYEKGGAGELFF
NA	13	TRBV13	TRBJ2-7	NA	TGTGCCAGCAGCTTGAGGGGGTACTACGAGCAGTACTTC	CASSLRGYYEQYF
NA	16	TRBV5-1	TRBJ2-5	NA	TGCGCCAGCAGCTTGGTCGCCCACCCTGTTCCAGAGACCCAGTACTTC	CASSLVAHPVPETQYF
NA	15	TRBV4-1	TRBJ1-3	TRBD1	TGCGCCAGCAGCCGGGACAGTCTCTCTGGAAACACCATATATTTT	CASSRDSLSGNTIYF
NA	11	TRBV19	TRBJ1-1	NA	TGTGCCAGTAGTATGGGAGCGTGGGCTTTCTTT	CASSMGAWAFF
once	15	TRBV2	TRBJ2-3	TRBD1	TGTGCCAGCAGCGATCCTCAGGGGGGCACAGATACGCAGTATTTT	CASSDPQGGTDTQYF
NA	13	TRBV9	TRBJ2-1	TRBD2	TGTGCCAGCAGCACGGACGGGGGGAATGAGCAGTTCTTC	CASSTDGGNEQFF
NA	14	TRBV10-3	TRBJ2-3	NA	TGTGCCATTACGACAGGTGAAAGCACAGATACGCAGTATTTT	CAITTGESTDTQYF
NA	15	TRBV5-6	TRBJ2-1	NA	TGTGCCAGCAGCTTGCTATCCCGGGTGATCAATGAGCAGTTCTTC	CASSLLSRVINEQFF
NA	13	TRBV30	TRBJ2-2	NA	TGTGCCTCTTTCGGGACCCTGACCGGGGAGCTGTTTTTT	CASFGTLTGELFF
NA	12	TRBV10-2	TRBJ1-6	NA	TGCGCCAGCAACGAGGATAATTCACCCCTCCACTTT	CASNEDNSPLHF
NA	12	TRBV7-9	TRBJ1-5	NA	TGTGCCAGCAGCTCACCCAATCAGCCCCAGCATTTT	CASSSPNQPQHF
NA	14	TRBV10-3	TRBJ2-7	NA	TGTGCCATCGGGGCCGGGCTCCTCGGTTACGAGCAGTACTTC	CAIGAGLLGYEQYF
NA	14	TRBV29-1	TRBJ2-7	NA	TGCAGCGCGGGATTATTAGGCGCCGGTTACGAGCAGTACTTC	CSAGLLGAGYEQYF
NA	18	TRBV30	TRBJ2-1	TRBD2	TGTGCCTGGGAAGGCCATTCCGCGGGGGTCCCCGGGGGGAATGAGCAGTTCTTC	CAWEGHSAGVPGGNEQFF
NA	15	TRBV7-9	TRBJ2-7	TRBD1	TGTGCCAGCAGCTCTCCCGGGGACAGAGACTACGAGCAGTACTTC	CASSSPGDRDYEQYF
NA	14	TRBV19	TRBJ2-2	NA	TGTGCCAGTACTCGTGATCCGAACACCGGGGAGCTGTTTTTT	CASTRDPNTGELFF
NA	15	TRBV4-1	TRBJ2-2	TRBD2	TGCGCCAGCAGCCAAGATGGCGGGGGCACCGGGGAGCTGTTTTTT	CASSQDGGGTGELFF
NA	13	TRBV27	TRBJ2-1	NA	TGTGCCAGCAGTTTCGGGGGTAGCAATGAGCAGTTCTTC	CASSFGGSNEQFF
NA	15	TRBV2	TRBJ2-6	NA	TGTGCCAGCAGCCTCGGATCTGCTGGGGCCAACGTCCTGACTTTC	CASSLGSAGANVLTF
NA	12	TRBV28	TRBJ1-1	NA	TGTGCCAGCAGTGAAGACTTAAAGGAAGCTTTCTTT	CASSEDLKEAFF
NA	18	TRBV13	TRBJ2-1	TRBD1	TGTGCCAGCAGCAACACGGGGGGACAGGGGGCTGCGTGGGATGAGCAGTTCTTC	CASSNTGGQGAAWDEQFF
NA	17	TRBV10-3	TRBJ2-2	TRBD1	TGTGCCATCAGCTCTTCAGGGGCAGGGGGACACACCGGGGAGCTGTTTTTT	CAISSSGAGGHTGELFF
NA	14	TRBV6-6	TRBJ1-5	NA	TGTGCCAGCAGTTACGGGGACAGCAATCAGCCCCAGCATTTT	CASSYGDSNQPQHF
NA	17	TRBV27	TRBJ2-5	TRBD2	TGTGCCAGCAGTTTAGACGGACTAGCGGGGGTGGGAGAGACCCAGTACTTC	CASSLDGLAGVGETQYF
NA	13	TRBV4-3	TRBJ1-1	NA	TGCGCCAGCAGCCAAGGATCAGGGACTGAAGCTTTCTTT	CASSQGSGTEAFF
NA	13	TRBV29-1	TRBJ2-2	NA	TGCAGCGTTGCAGCGGAGAACACCGGGGAGCTGTTTTTT	CSVAAENTGELFF
NA	15	TRBV4-3	TRBJ1-4	NA	TGCGCCAGCAGCCAAGAACGGGGATTTGATGAAAAACTGTTTTTT	CASSQERGFDEKLFF
NA	13	TRBV5-5	TRBJ2-7	NA	TGTGCCAGCAGCACCGAGGGGGGCTACGAGCAGTACTTC	CASSTEGGYEQYF
NA	12	TRBV19	TRBJ2-7	NA	TGTGCCAGTAGCCAGGACAGCTACGAGCAGTACTTC	CASSQDSYEQYF
NA	15	TRBV27	TRBJ2-7	TRBD2	TGTGCCAGCAGTGTGACTAGCGGGGGTTCCTACGAGCAGTACTTC	CASSVTSGGSYEQYF
NA	14	TRBV7-3	TRBJ2-3	NA	TGTGCCAGCAGCCCCTCGGGGGGCACAGATACGCAGTATTTT	CASSPSGGTDTQYF
NA	18	TRBV19	TRBJ2-2	TRBD1	TGTGCCAGTAGCCCACGGGACAGGGTCTATACGAACACCGGGGAGCTGTTTTTT	CASSPRDRVYTNTGELFF
NA	18	TRBV10-2	TRBJ2-7	TRBD2	TGCGCCAGCAGTGAAGTTTTGGCTAGCGGGGGGGCGTTCCACGAGCAGTACTTC	CASSEVLASGGAFHEQYF
NA	15	TRBV13	TRBJ2-1	TRBD2	TGTGCCAGCAGCCCACTAGCGGGGTCCTACAATGAGCAGTTCTTC	CASSPLAGSYNEQFF
NA	13	TRBV30	TRBJ2-7	NA	TGTGCCTGGAGTCCTCTCTTACAGGGTCTCCAGTACTTC	CAWSPLLQGLQYF
NA	16	TRBV7-7	TRBJ1-2	NA	TGTGCTAGCAGCCATCCCGGGGTGAGGTTCGGTTATGGCTACACCTTC	CASSHPGVRFGYGYTF
NA	14	TRBV5-8	TRBJ2-7	TRBD1	TGTGCCAGCAGCTTGGACAGGGGCGACTACGAGCAGTACTTC	CASSLDRGDYEQYF
NA	11	TRBV20-1	TRBJ1-2	NA	TGCAGTGTTCCTGGATTCTATGGCTACACCTTC	CSVPGFYGYTF